These 2 T cell receptor beta chains originate from one sample sequenced in a study of cytomegalovirus exposure and HLA in healthy donors. Vbeta (60) and Jbeta (13) primers were used in the PCR. The repertoire was sequenced with immunoSEQ multiplex PCR; TCRdb's copy has only in-frame clones and lacks some. The sample has roughly 110,000 clones. The material sequenced was PBMCs. Source of these receptors: a man between 35 and 55 years old in good health and CMV-seropositive.

The chain joins TRBV19 to TRBJ2-5; 9 bases align to TRBD1. V lost 8 bases to trimming and J lost 5 bases; unmatched junction nucleotides: 15. From germline, CDR1 is LNHDA and CDR2 SQIVND (reference sequence). This CDR3 is 16 amino acids long. The CDR3 nucleotides are TGTGCCAGTCGCACCGGGACAGGGAGAGTAGGTGAGACCCAGTACTTC. This encodes CASRTGTGRVGETQYF.

Comment on this clone: This same CDR3 is encoded by further DNA sequences in the sample. This chain links TRBV28 with TRBJ1-2, with 7 bases aligning to TRBD1. The germline CDR1 and CDR2 sequences are MDHEN and SYDVKM. This CDR3 contains 13 residues. The junction had 7 bases not matched to a gene; V was cut back by 5 bases and J by 7 bases. CDR3 in DNA: TGTGCCAGCAGTCCAGACAGGGTGGGTGGCTACACCTTC. Translation gives CASSPDRVGGYTF.